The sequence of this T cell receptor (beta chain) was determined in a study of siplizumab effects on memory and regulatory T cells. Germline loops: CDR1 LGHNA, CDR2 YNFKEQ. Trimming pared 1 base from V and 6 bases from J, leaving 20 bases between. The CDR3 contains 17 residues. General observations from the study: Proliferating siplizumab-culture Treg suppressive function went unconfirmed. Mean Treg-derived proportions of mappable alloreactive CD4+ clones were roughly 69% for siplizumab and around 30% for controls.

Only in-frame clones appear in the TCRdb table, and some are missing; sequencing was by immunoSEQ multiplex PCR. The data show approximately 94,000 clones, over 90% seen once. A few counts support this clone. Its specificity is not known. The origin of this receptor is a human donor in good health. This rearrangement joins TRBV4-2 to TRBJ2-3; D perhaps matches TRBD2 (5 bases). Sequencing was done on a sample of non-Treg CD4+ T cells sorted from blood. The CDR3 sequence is CASSQGALAGSRDTQYF. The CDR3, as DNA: TGTGCCAGCAGCCAAGGCGCTCTAGCTGGCTCAAGGGATACGCAGTATTTT.